These 24 T cell receptor beta chains were all obtained from the same sample, sequenced in a study of blood T cell repertoires in COVID-19. Profiled with immunoSEQ multiplex PCR; TCRdb holds only in-frame clones, not every one. The sample has under 300,000 clones, around 89% seen once. The specimen was PBMCs or T cells enriched from blood (not recorded which). Every receptor here comes from a man between 40 and 49 years old who had recovered from COVID-19.

The chain joins TRBV4-1 to TRBJ2-3; 12 bases line up with TRBD2. The ends lost 0 bases at V and 2 bases at J; junction bases unmatched: 3. The CDR3 sequence is 17 residues long. Germline V gene lookup returns CDR1 MGHRA and CDR2 YSYEKL. This CDR3 reads CASSQDTSGGYTDTQYF. The DNA of the CDR3 is TGCGCCAGCAGCCAAGATACTAGCGGGGGGTACACAGATACGCAGTATTTT.

The chain is built from TRBV5-1 and TRBJ2-1, with 7 nucleotides matching TRBD2. From germline, CDR1 is SGHRS and CDR2 YFSETQ. CDR3 length: 15 residues. J lost 4 bases, V lost 5 bases, and 9 bases had no gene match. CDR3 DNA sequence: TGCGCCAGCAGTCATGCTAGCGGTAGTTACAATGAGCAGTTCTTC. Translation: CASSHASGSYNEQFF.

This CDR3 is CASSFSGTGRAEAFF. CDR3 bases: TGCGCCAGCAGCTTCTCCGGGACAGGGAGGGCTGAAGCTTTCTTT. The chain is built from TRBV5-1 and TRBJ1-1; 9 bases map to TRBD1. Germline V gene data show CDR1 as SGHRS and CDR2 as YFSETQ. The V segment lost 2 bases and the J segment 6 bases; nucleotides outside the gene matches: 8. The CDR3 consists of 15 residues.

The chain uses TRBV6-4 and TRBJ2-3, with 8 positions matching TRBD2. Germline CDR1 reads MRHNA; CDR2 reads SNTAGT. The CDR3 sequence is 16 residues long. V was pared by 0 bases and J by 4 bases, with 6 bases of the junction left unmatched. CDR3 sequence reads: CASSDSSGGHPDTQYF. CDR3 nucleotide sequence: TGTGCCAGCAGTGACTCCTCGGGGGGGCACCCAGATACGCAGTATTTT.

This chain connects TRBV19 to TRBJ1-2; tentative D call: TRBD1 (6 bases). Germline assignment: CDR1 LNHDA and CDR2 SQIVND (reference sequence). This CDR3 comprises 14 residues. The ends were cut back, 4 bases at V and 0 bases at J, with 9 bases in the middle. The CDR3 coding sequence is TGTGCCAGTAGTACCCGACAGGCTAACTATGGCTACACCTTC. Translating it yields CASSTRQANYGYTF.

This rearrangement joins TRBV7-2 to TRBJ1-1; possibly TRBD1 for D (6 bases). Germline lookup yields CDR1 SGHTA and CDR2 FQGNSA. This CDR3 comprises 14 residues. Trimming removed 4 bases from V and 4 bases from J, with 13 bases in between. The CDR3 coding sequence is TGTGCCAGCAGCTCGTACAGGGAACCCACTGAAGCTTTCTTT. Translation: CASSSYREPTEAFF.

This clone has more than one count but fewer than ten. This rearrangement joins TRBV27 to TRBJ2-1, with TRBD2 matching 7 bases. Trimming took 7 bases from V and 1 from J; bases not matched to a gene: 4. Per the germline V gene, CDR1 is MNHEY and CDR2 is SMNVEV (reference sequence). The CDR3 is 14 amino acids. Here the CDR3 DNA reads TGTGCCAGCACGACAGCGGGATCCTACAATGAGCAGTTCTTC. It specifies CASTTAGSYNEQFF.

The rearrangement links TRBV5-1 to TRBJ2-1, with TRBD2 matching over 11 bases. With 0 bases clipped from V and 6 bases from J, the junction kept 5 bases outside the gene matches. CDR1 is SGHRS, CDR2 YFSETQ, per germline. The CDR3 is 16 residues long. For the CDR3, the DNA is TGCGCCAGCAGCTTGGTAGGGACTAGCGGTTTCAATGAGCAGTTCTTC. It translates to CASSLVGTSGFNEQFF.

This clone was picked up one time. CDR3 loop: CASTKADRITDTQYF. The CDR3 DNA reads as TGTGCCAGCACCAAAGCCGACAGGATCACAGATACGCAGTATTTT. V is TRBV7-9 and J is TRBJ2-3, with a weak D call TRBD1 (6 bases). The V and J ends lost 7 bases and 2 bases respectively, with 16 bases between them. In germline, CDR1 is SEHNR, CDR2 FQNEAQ (reference sequence). The CDR3 is made up of 15 amino acids. Together with reference TRBV7-9 and TRBJ2-3, the CDR3 gives the full variable domain: DTGVSQNPRHKITKRGQNVTFRCDPISEHNRLYWYRQTLGQGPEFLTYFQNEAQLEKSRLLSDRFSAERPKGSFSTLEIQRTEQGDSAMYLCASTKADRITDTQYFGPGTRLTVL.

This sequence joins TRBV6-5 and TRBJ2-4; the D is unclear. This CDR3 comprises 15 residues. Trimming removed 2 bases at V and 6 bases at J, with 14 bases between. Germline V gives CDR1 MNHEY, CDR2 SVGAGI. CDR3: CASSYRGRYGNIQYF. CDR3 DNA sequence: TGTGCCAGCAGTTACCGAGGAAGGTACGGAAACATTCAGTACTTC.

This rearrangement joins TRBV4-1 to TRBJ2-3; 8 bases match TRBD2. J lost 3 bases, V lost 8 bases, and 19 bases had no gene match. Germline CDR1 and CDR2: MGHRA and YSYEKL. CDR3 length equals 18 residues. The DNA for the CDR3 is TGCGCCAGCCTAATTAGCCTCATTAGCGGGACTGGGACAGATACGCAGTATTTT. Translating it yields CASLISLISGTGTDTQYF.

The V and J genes are TRBV19 and TRBJ2-4; D is perhaps TRBD2 (5 bases). The CDR3 covers 15 residues. CDR1 and CDR2 from the germline V gene are LNHDA and SQIVND (reference sequence). V lost 9 bases, J lost 0 bases, and 15 bases lay in between. CDR3 bases: TGTGCCAGCCGGGATCGCCTTTTAGCCAAAAACATTCAGTACTTC. This translates into CASRDRLLAKNIQYF.

This chain joins TRBV11-2 and TRBJ1-4; TRBD1 matches 7 bases. There are 15 residues in the CDR3. The J segment lost 7 bases and the V segment lost 4 bases, leaving 9 bases of the junction unmatched. Germline loops: CDR1 SGHAT, CDR2 FQNNGV. The CDR3 nucleotides are TGTGCCAGCAGCTCGGTGACAGGGAGCGGTGAAAAACTGTTTTTT. It translates to CASSSVTGSGEKLFF.

The chain uses TRBV19 and TRBJ2-2; possible D gene TRBD1, 6 bases. Trimming took 7 bases from V and 0 from J, leaving 9 bases between them. The CDR3 loop spans 14 amino acids. CDR1 is LNHDA, CDR2 SQIVND, per germline (reference sequence). This CDR3 reads CASKGDTNTGELFF. CDR3 bases: TGTGCCAGTAAAGGGGACACGAACACCGGGGAGCTGTTTTTT.

Notes on this clone: Within the sample, other DNA sequences also encode this same CDR3. The gene calls are TRBV6-1 and TRBJ2-7; 8 bases fit TRBD2. Germline trimming cut 3 bases from V and 0 bases from J; bases unmatched to any gene: 7. The CDR3 loop spans 16 amino acids. The V gene's germline CDR1 is MNHNS and CDR2 SASEGT. CDR3 region: CASSEGSGGGSYEQYF. The CDR3 nucleotides read TGTGCCAGCAGTGAGGGATCGGGGGGGGGCTCCTACGAGCAGTACTTC.

CDR3 residues: CASSPVGGSGNTIYF. CDR3 coding DNA: TGTGCCAGCAGCCCGGTGGGGGGCTCTGGAAACACCATATATTTT. The rearrangement links TRBV7-2 to TRBJ1-3; TRBD1 might be the D (5 bases). The V end lost 5 bases, the J end lost 0 bases, and 11 bases lay between the germline ends. The germline CDR1 and CDR2 sequences are SGHTA and FQGNSA. This CDR3 region has 15 residues. Variable domain in full (rest from reference TRBV7-2 and TRBJ1-3): GAGVSQSPSNKVTEKGKDVELRCDPISGHTALYWYRQSLGQGLEFLIYFQGNSAPDKSGLPSDRFSAERTGGSVSTLTIQRTQQEDSAVYLCASSPVGGSGNTIYFGEGSWLTVV.

This chain links TRBV7-2 with TRBJ2-7, with 11 bases that match TRBD2. This CDR3 region has 17 residues. Germline CDR1 SGHTA, CDR2 FQGNSA. The V and J ends lost 4 bases and 3 bases, in that order; junction bases with no gene match: 11. The CDR3 nucleotides read TGTGCCAGCAGCTATGGACTAGCGGGTTACCAGGTCTACGAGCAGTACTTC. This translates into CASSYGLAGYQVYEQYF. The full variable domain, with the rest looked up from reference TRBV7-2 and TRBJ2-7, is GAGVSQSPSNKVTEKGKDVELRCDPISGHTALYWYRQSLGQGLEFLIYFQGNSAPDKSGLPSDRFSAERTGGSVSTLTIQRTQQEDSAVYLCASSYGLAGYQVYEQYFGPGTRLTVT.

Only one count was recorded for this clone. The chain carries TRBV28 and TRBJ2-7; no clear D gene. The CDR3 loop spans 15 amino acids. V lost 5 bases and J 3 bases, leaving 17 bases between the germline ends. The germline gives CDR1 MDHEN, CDR2 SYDVKM. The CDR3 loop reads CASSPRESSNYEQYF. CDR3 DNA sequence: TGTGCCAGCAGTCCACGCGAAAGCTCGAACTACGAGCAGTACTTC.

V is TRBV5-6 and J is TRBJ1-2; TRBD1 might be the D (6 bases). Germline CDR1 and CDR2: SGHDT and YYEEEE. There are 15 residues in the CDR3. The V gene lost 1 base and the J gene lost 6 bases, with 16 bases spanning the gap. CDR3: CASSLWGRWSNGYTF. The CDR3 nucleotides read TGTGCCAGCAGCTTGTGGGGGCGCTGGAGTAATGGCTACACCTTC.

The V gene is TRBV15, the J gene TRBJ2-3; 7 bases match TRBD1. CDR3 length: 15 residues. Germline CDR1 and CDR2: LNHNV and YYDKDF (reference sequence). With V trimmed by 5 bases and J by 1 base, 6 bases remained unmatched. The CDR3 is CATSAQTGGTDTQYF. CDR3 nucleotide sequence: TGTGCCACCAGCGCACAAACAGGGGGCACAGATACGCAGTATTTT.

The V call is TRBV19, the J call TRBJ1-3; no definite D call. V was cut by 6 bases and J by 0 bases, with 9 bases left in between. CDR1 and CDR2 (germline): LNHDA, SQIVND (reference sequence). The CDR3 contains 14 residues. The CDR3 spells CASSLQYSGNTIYF. As DNA, the CDR3 is TGTGCCAGTAGCCTACAGTACTCTGGAAACACCATATATTTT.

The genes are TRBV4-3 and TRBJ1-2, with TRBD1 matching over 8 bases. Germline CDR1 and CDR2: LGHNA and YSLEER. The CDR3 is 17 amino acids. J gave up 1 base and V 3 bases, and 10 bases lay outside the gene matches. The CDR3, as DNA: TGCGCCAGCAGCCATGATAAGACAGGGGCGATTAACTATGGCTACACCTTC. This translates into CASSHDKTGAINYGYTF.

The genes are TRBV3-1 (or the pseudogene TRBV3-2) and TRBJ2-7; 7 bases are a match to TRBD2. With 1 base clipped from V and 4 bases from J, the junction kept 7 bases outside the gene matches. This CDR3 spans 15 amino acids. Germline V CDR1 and CDR2: LGHDT, YNNKEL (reference sequence). The CDR3 spells CASSQAFTGGYEQYF. The CDR3 DNA reads as TGTGCCAGCAGCCAAGCATTCACGGGGGGATACGAGCAGTACTTC.

This chain links TRBV27 with TRBJ2-3; 9 bases are a match to TRBD2. From germline, CDR1 is MNHEY and CDR2 SMNVEV (reference sequence). Trimming removed 2 bases from V and 3 bases from J; junction bases left unmatched: 3. The CDR3 totals 15 residues. CDR3 region: CASSLAGGPTDTQYF. CDR3 bases: TGTGCCAGCAGTTTAGCGGGAGGGCCGACAGATACGCAGTATTTT.